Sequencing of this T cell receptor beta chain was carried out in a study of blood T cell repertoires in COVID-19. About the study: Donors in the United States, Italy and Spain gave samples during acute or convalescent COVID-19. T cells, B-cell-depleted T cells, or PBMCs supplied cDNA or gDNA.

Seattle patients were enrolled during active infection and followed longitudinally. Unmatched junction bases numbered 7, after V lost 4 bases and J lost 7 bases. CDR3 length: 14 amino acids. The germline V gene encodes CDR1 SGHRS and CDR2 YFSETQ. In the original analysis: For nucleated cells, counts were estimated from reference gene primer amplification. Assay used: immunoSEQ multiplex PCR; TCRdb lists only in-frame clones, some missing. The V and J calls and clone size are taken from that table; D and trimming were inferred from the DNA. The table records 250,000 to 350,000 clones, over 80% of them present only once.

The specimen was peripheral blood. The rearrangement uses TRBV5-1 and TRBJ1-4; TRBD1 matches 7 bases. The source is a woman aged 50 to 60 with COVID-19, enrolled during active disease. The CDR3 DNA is TGCGCCAGCAGCCGGGACAGCTACTTTGAAAAACTGTTTTTT. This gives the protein CASSRDSYFEKLFF. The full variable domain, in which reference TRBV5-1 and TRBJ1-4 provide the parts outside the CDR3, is KAGVTQTPRYLIKTRGQQVTLSCSPISGHRSVSWYQQTPGQGLQFLFEYFSETQRNKGNFPGRFSGRQFSNSRSEMNVSTLELGDSALYLCASSRDSYFEKLFFGSGTQLSVL.